The present T cell receptor (beta chain) was sequenced within a study of blood T cell repertoires in COVID-19. At the level of the study: The United States, Italy and Spain provided the acute and convalescent COVID-19 samples.

Original analysis: Estimated nucleated cell counts came from reference gene primer amplification. This table comes from immunoSEQ multiplex PCR, and its TCRdb copy is limited to in-frame clones, with some not included. V and J calls and clone size follow that table, whereas D and trimming were derived from the DNA. This table has more than 150,000 clones, around 87% appearing once. This CDR3 has 13 residues. Germline V gives CDR1 SNHLY, CDR2 FYNNEI. V dropped 6 bases and J dropped 3 bases, with 11 bases sitting between them. The genes are TRBV2 and TRBJ1-1; possible D gene TRBD1, 6 bases. Sequenced: peripheral blood. This TCR came from a man aged 55-75 years with COVID-19, enrolled during active disease. The CDR3 bases are TGTGCCAGCAGCGGGACACCATACACTGAAGCTTTCTTT. Its translation is CASSGTPYTEAFF.